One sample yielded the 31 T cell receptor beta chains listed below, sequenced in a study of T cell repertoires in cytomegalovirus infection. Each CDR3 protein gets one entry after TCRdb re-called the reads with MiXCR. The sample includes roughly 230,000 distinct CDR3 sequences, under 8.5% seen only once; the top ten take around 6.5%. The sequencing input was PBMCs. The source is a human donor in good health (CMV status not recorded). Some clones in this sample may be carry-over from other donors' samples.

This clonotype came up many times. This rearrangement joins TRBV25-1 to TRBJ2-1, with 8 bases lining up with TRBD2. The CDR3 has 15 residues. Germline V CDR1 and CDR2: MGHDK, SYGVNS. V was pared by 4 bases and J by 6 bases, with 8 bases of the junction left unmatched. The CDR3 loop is CASSAPGGLFNEQFF. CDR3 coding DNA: TGTGCCAGCAGTGCCCCGGGGGGGCTCTTCAATGAGCAGTTCTTC.

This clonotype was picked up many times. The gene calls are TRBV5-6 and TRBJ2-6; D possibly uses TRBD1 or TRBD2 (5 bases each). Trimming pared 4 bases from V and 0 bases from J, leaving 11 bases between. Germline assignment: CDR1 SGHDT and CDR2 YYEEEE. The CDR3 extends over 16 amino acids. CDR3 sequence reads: CASSEGRISGANVLTF. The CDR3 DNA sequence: TGTGCCAGCAGCGAGGGACGGATCTCTGGGGCCAACGTCCTGACTTTC.

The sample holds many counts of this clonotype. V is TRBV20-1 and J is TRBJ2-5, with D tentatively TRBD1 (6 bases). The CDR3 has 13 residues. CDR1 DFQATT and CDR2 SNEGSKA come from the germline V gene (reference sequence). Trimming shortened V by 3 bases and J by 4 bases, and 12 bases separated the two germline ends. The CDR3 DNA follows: TGCAGTGCTAGTGACAGGCGGAGAGAGACCCAGTACTTC. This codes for CSASDRRRETQYF.

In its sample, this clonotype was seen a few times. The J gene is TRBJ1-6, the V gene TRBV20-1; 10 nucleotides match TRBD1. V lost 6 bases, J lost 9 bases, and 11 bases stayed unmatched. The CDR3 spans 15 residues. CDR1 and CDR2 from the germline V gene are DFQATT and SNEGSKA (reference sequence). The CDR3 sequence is CSAKERGTGVSPLHF. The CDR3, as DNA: TGCAGTGCGAAAGAGCGCGGGACAGGGGTTTCACCCCTCCACTTT.

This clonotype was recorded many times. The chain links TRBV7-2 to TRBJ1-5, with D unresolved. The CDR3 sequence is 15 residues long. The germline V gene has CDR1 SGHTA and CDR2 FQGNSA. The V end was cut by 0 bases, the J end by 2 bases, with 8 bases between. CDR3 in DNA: TGTGCCAGCAGCTTAGCTGGGTTTCGCAATCAGCCCCAGCATTTT. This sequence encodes CASSLAGFRNQPQHF.

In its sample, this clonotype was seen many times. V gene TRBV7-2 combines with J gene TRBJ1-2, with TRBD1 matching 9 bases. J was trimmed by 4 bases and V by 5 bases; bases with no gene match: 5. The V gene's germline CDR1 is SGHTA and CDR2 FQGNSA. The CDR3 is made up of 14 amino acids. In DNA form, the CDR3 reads TGTGCCAGCAGCGCCGGACAGGGGAGCTATGGCTACACCTTC. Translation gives CASSAGQGSYGYTF.

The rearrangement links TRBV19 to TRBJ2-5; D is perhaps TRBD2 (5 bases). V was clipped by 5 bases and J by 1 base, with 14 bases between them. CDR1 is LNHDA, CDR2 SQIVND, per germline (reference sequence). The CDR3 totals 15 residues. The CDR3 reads CASSAAYGSQETQYF. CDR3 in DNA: TGTGCCAGTAGTGCAGCGTATGGGAGCCAAGAGACCCAGTACTTC.

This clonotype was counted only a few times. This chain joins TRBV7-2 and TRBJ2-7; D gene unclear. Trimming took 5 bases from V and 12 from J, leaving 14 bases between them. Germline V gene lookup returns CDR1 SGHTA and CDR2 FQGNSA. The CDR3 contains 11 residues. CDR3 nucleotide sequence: TGTGCCAGCAGCCTAGGTACGGGCGCGTACTTC. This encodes CASSLGTGAYF.

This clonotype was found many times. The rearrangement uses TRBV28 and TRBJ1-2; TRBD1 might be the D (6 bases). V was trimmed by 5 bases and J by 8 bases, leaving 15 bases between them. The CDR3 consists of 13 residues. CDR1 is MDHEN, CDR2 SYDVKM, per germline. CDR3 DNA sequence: TGTGCCAGCAGTACCGACAGGTCCAGCGGCTACACCTTC. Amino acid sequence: CASSTDRSSGYTF.

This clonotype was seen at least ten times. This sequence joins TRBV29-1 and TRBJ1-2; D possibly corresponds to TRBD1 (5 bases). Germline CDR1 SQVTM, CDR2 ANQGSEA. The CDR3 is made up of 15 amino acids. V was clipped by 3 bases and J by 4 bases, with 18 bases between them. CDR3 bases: TGCAGCGTTGACTCGATAGGGGCCTTTCTCTATGGCTACACCTTC. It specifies CSVDSIGAFLYGYTF.

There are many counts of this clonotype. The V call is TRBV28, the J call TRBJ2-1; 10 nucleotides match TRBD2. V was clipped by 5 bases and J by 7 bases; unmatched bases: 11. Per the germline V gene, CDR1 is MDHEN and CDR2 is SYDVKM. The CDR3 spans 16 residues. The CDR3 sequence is CASSRLSGGAGNEQFF. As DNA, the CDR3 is TGTGCCAGCAGTCGGCTGAGCGGGGGGGCCGGGAATGAGCAGTTCTTC.

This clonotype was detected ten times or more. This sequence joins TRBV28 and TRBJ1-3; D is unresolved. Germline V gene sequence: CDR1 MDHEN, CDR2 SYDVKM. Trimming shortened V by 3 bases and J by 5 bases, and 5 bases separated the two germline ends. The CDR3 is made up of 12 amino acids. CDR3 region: CASSFQRNTIYF. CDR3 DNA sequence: TGTGCCAGCAGTTTCCAGCGAAACACCATATATTTT.

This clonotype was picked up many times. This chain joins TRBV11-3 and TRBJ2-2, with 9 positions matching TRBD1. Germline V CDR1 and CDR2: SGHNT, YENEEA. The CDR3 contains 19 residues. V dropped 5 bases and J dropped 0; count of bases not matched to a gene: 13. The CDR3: CASSAGQGLEFANTGELFF. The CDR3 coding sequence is TGTGCCAGCAGCGCGGGACAGGGACTGGAATTCGCGAACACCGGGGAGCTGTTTTTT.

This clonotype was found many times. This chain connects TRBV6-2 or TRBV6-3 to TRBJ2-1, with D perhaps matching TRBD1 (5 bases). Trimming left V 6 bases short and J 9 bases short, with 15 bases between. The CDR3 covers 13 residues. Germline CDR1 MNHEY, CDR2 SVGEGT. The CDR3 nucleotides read TGTGCCAGCAGCCCGCCAGGGCCAAGTGAGCAGTTCTTC. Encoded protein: CASSPPGPSEQFF.

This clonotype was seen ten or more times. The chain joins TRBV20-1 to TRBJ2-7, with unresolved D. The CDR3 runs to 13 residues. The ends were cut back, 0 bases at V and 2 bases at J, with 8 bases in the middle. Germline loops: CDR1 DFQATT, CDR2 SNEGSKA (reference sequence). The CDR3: CSARDLVTYEQYF. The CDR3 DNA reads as TGCAGTGCTAGAGATTTAGTTACCTACGAGCAGTACTTC.

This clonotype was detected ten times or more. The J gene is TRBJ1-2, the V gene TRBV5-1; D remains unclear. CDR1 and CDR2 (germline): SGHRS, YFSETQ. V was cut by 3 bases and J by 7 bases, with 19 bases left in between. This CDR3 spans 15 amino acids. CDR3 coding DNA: TGCGCCAGCAGCTACCTCGCGGCCCAACTGAGTGGCTACACCTTC. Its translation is CASSYLAAQLSGYTF.

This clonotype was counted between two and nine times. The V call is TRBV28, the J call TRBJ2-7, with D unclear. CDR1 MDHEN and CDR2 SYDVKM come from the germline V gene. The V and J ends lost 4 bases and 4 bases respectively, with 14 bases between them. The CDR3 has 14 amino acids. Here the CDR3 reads CASSSPGGRYEQYF. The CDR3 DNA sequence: TGTGCCAGCAGTTCCCCGGGCGGACGTTACGAGCAGTACTTC. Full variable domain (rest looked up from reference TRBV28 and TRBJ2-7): DVKVTQSSRYLVKRTGEKVFLECVQDMDHENMFWYRQDPGLGLRLIYFSYDVKMKEKGDIPEGYSVSREKKERFSLILESASTNQTSMYLCASSSPGGRYEQYFGPGTRLTVT.

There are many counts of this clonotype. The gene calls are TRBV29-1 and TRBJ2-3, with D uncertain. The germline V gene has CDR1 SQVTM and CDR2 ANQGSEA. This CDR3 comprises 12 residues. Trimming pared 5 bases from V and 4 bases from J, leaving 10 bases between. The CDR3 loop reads CSVKIGSDTQYF. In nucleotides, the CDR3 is TGCAGCGTTAAGATCGGTTCAGATACGCAGTATTTT.

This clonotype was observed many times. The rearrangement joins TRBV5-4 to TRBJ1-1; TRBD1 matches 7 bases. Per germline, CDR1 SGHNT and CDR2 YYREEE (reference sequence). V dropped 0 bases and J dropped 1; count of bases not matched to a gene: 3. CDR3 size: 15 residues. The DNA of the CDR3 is TGTGCCAGCAGCTTGGGAGGGACAGAGAACACTGAAGCTTTCTTT. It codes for CASSLGGTENTEAFF.

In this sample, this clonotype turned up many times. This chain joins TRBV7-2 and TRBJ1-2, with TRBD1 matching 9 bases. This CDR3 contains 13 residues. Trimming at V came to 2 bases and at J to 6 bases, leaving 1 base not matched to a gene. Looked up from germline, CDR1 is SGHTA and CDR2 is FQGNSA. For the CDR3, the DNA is TGTGCCAGCAGCTTAACAGGGGGCGATGGCTACACCTTC. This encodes CASSLTGGDGYTF.

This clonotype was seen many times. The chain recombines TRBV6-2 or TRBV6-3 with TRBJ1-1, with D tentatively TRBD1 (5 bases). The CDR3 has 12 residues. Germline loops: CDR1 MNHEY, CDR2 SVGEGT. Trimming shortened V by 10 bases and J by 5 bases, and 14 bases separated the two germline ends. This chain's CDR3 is CATQGWGTEAFF. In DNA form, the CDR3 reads TGTGCCACTCAGGGATGGGGGACTGAAGCTTTCTTT.

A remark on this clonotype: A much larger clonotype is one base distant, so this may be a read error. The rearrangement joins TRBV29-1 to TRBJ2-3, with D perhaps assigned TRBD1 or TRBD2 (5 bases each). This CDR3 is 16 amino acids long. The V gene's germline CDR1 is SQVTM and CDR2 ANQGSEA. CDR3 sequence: CSVEDLVGVSTYTQYF. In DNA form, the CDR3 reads TGCAGCGTTGAAGACCTAGTGGGGGTTAGCACATATACGCAGTATTTT.

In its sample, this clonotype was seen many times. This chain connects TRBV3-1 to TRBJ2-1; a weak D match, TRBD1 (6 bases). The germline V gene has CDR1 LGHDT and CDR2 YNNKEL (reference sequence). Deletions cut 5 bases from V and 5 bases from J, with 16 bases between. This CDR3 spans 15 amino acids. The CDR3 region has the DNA TGTGCCAGCAGCTACGACCGTGGACAGAACAATGAGCAGTTCTTC. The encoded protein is CASSYDRGQNNEQFF.

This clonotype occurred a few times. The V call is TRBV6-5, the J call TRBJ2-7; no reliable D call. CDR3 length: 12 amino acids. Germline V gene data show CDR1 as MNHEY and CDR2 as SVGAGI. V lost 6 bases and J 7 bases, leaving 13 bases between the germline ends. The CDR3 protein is CASSLLFGEQYF. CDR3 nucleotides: TGTGCCAGCAGCCTCCTCTTCGGGGAGCAGTACTTC.

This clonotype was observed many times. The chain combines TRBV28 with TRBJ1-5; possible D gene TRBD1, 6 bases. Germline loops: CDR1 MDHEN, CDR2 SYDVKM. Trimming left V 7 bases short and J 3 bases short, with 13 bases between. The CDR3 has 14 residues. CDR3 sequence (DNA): TGTGCCAGCACCCCCGGACAGTACAATCAGCCCCAGCATTTT. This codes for CASTPGQYNQPQHF.

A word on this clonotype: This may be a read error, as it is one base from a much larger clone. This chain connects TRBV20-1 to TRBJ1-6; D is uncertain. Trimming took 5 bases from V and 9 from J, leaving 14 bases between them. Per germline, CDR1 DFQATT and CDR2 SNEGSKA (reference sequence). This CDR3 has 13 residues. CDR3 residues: CSAGGPPISPLHF. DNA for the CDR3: TGCAGTGCTGGAGGGCCTCCTATTTCACCCCTCCACTTT.

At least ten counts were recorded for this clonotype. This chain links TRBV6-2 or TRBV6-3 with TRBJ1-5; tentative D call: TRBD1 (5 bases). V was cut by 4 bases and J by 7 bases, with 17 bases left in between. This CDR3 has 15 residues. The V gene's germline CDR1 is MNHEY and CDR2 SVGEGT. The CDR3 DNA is TGTGCCAGCAGTTCCGGGACCCAGCCCCAACAGCCCCAGCATTTT. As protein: CASSSGTQPQQPQHF.

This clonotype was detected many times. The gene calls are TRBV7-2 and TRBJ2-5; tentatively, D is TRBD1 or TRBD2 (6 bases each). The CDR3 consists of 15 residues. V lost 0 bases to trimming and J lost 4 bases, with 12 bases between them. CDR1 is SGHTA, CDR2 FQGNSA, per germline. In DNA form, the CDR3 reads TGTGCCAGCAGCTTAGCACAGGGAGGTGGAGAGACCCAGTACTTC. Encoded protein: CASSLAQGGGETQYF.

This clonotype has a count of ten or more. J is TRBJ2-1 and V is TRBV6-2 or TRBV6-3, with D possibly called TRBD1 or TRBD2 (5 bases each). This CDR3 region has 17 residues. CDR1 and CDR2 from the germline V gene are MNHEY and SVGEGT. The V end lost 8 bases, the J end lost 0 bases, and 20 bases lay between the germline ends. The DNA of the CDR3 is TGTGCCAGCGGACACGACTTGGGCGGGTTCTCCTACAATGAGCAGTTCTTC. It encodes CASGHDLGGFSYNEQFF.

The chain's CDR3 is CASSQGVGAANNEQFF. The DNA for the CDR3 is TGCGCCAGCAGCCAAGGGGTGGGGGCAGCAAACAATGAGCAGTTCTTC. This chain joins TRBV4-3 and TRBJ2-1; D might be TRBD1 (6 bases). V lost 1 base and J 5 bases, leaving 15 bases between the germline ends. The CDR3 spans 16 residues. Germline loops: CDR1 LGHNA, CDR2 YSLEER.

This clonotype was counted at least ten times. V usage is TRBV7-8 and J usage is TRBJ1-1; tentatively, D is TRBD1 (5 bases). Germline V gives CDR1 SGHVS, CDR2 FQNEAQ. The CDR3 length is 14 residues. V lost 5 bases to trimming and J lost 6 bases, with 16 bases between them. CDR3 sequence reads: CASSPMGGGAEAFF. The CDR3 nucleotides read TGTGCCAGCAGCCCTATGGGAGGAGGGGCTGAAGCTTTCTTT.